This TCR beta chain was found in a study of identical twins. Study outcomes and limitations: Zero-insertion analyses might be partly confounded by invariant T cells like MAIT and iNKT.

TCRdb passed the 5' RACE reads through MiXCR, listing each CDR3 protein once. The data contain about 920,000 distinct CDR3 sequences, approximately 13% of them singletons. Details on this clonotype: No antigen is known for it.

Germline assignment: CDR1 MNHEY and CDR2 SVGAGI. This CDR3 spans 16 amino acids. The V and J ends lost 0 bases and 0 bases respectively, with 11 bases between them. These same records also appear under a second study, on yellow fever vaccine responses in identical twins.

The V call is TRBV6-5, the J call TRBJ1-2; possibly TRBD1 for D (6 bases). The clonotype originates from a woman younger than 30 in good health. Source material: PBMCs. DNA of the CDR3: TGTGCCAGCAGTTACTCTTTGACAGGAGCTAACTATGGCTACACCTTC. It translates to CASSYSLTGANYGYTF.